A single sample gave rise to the 11 T cell receptor beta chains below, sequenced in a study of blood T cell repertoires in COVID-19. Sequenced by immunoSEQ multiplex PCR; TCRdb stores in-frame clones only, minus some. The table lists around 30,000 clones, roughly two thirds of them singletons, with roughly a sixth in the top ten. The sample consisted of peripheral blood. Receptor source: a human donor in a cohort sampled during active COVID-19.

The chain couples TRBV7-9 to TRBJ2-6, with 8 positions matching TRBD1. Trimming at V came to 7 bases and at J to 4 bases, leaving 18 bases not matched to a gene. The CDR3 is 19 residues long. Germline CDR1 reads SEHNR; CDR2 reads FQNEAQ (reference sequence). CDR3 sequence (DNA): TGTGCCAGCATCTCTAAAGGGGGACAGGCCTTTTCCGGGGCCAACGTCCTGACTTTC. It specifies CASISKGGQAFSGANVLTF.

V gene TRBV6-1 combines with J gene TRBJ2-5; D perhaps matches TRBD1 (5 bases). The germline gives CDR1 MNHNS, CDR2 SASEGT. Trimming pared 2 bases from V and 13 bases from J, leaving 23 bases between. This CDR3 has 15 residues. The CDR3 here is CASSEQRYQGSTMYF. In nucleotides, the CDR3 is TGTGCCAGCAGTGAACAAAGATACCAGGGCAGCACGATGTACTTC.

This clone was detected only once. The chain joins TRBV2 to TRBJ2-7, with 7 bases matching TRBD2. This CDR3 has 13 residues. Germline V CDR1 and CDR2: SNHLY, FYNNEI. V was clipped by 6 bases and J by 0 bases; unmatched bases: 2. The CDR3 sequence: CASRPSGSYEQYF. For the CDR3, the DNA is TGTGCCAGCAGACCTAGCGGCTCCTACGAGCAGTACTTC.

This clone was recorded once. This rearrangement joins TRBV27 to TRBJ1-1; D unclear. V lost 4 bases, J lost 5 bases, and 17 bases lay in between. CDR1 is MNHEY and CDR2 is SMNVEV in the germline V gene (reference sequence). The CDR3 runs to 15 residues. Written as DNA, the CDR3 is TGTGCCAGCAGTTGGTCTGGAACTGGGAGGACTGAAGCTTTCTTT. It codes for CASSWSGTGRTEAFF.

This clone was seen only a few times. The chain links TRBV11-2 to TRBJ2-1; D possibly corresponds to TRBD1 (6 bases). This CDR3 is 14 amino acids long. Trimming took 5 bases from V and 4 from J, leaving 12 bases between them. Germline V lookup: CDR1 SGHAT, CDR2 FQNNGV. CDR3 sequence reads: CASSRRTVYNEQFF. The CDR3 DNA reads TGTGCCAGCAGCCGAAGGACAGTTTACAATGAGCAGTTCTTC.

The rearrangement joins TRBV11-2 to TRBJ2-4, with D perhaps TRBD2 (6 bases). CDR1 is SGHAT, CDR2 FQNNGV, per germline. Trimming pared 2 bases from V and 4 bases from J, leaving 12 bases between. This CDR3 contains 15 residues. This chain's CDR3 is CASSLLYGGKNIQYF. The CDR3 DNA reads as TGTGCCAGCAGCTTATTATACGGGGGTAAAAACATTCAGTACTTC.

This sequence joins TRBV7-9 and TRBJ2-5, with 7 bases that match TRBD2. CDR1 SEHNR and CDR2 FQNEAQ come from the germline V gene (reference sequence). This CDR3 is built from 16 residues. V trimming: 4 bases; J trimming: 5 bases; junction bases outside the gene matches: 13. The CDR3 DNA reads as TGTGCCAGCAGCTCCCTTGTGGGAGGGCTCGGGGAGACCCAGTACTTC. As protein: CASSSLVGGLGETQYF.

The gene calls are TRBV29-1 and TRBJ2-7; a weak D match, TRBD2 (5 bases). Between the trimmed V and J ends, which lost 4 bases and 0 bases, there was a span of 10 bases. The CDR3 runs to 13 residues. Germline V gives CDR1 SQVTM, CDR2 ANQGSEA. In DNA form, the CDR3 reads TGCAGCGTTGTTACTAGGGTCTCCTACGAGCAGTACTTC. Protein sequence: CSVVTRVSYEQYF.

This clone was recorded only once. The genes are TRBV11-2 and TRBJ2-7; tentatively, D is TRBD1 (7 bases). The CDR3 totals 14 residues. Germline V gene sequence: CDR1 SGHAT, CDR2 FQNNGV. V lost 5 bases and J lost 3, with 14 bases in between. In DNA, the CDR3 is TGTGCCAGCAGCGCGGGACAGAAAGTCTACGAGCAGTACTTC. Amino acid sequence: CASSAGQKVYEQYF.

The chain carries TRBV7-8 and TRBJ2-6, with a possible D match to TRBD2 (6 bases). Trimming pared 5 bases from V and 0 bases from J, leaving 17 bases between. The CDR3 is 18 amino acids. Germline V gene data show CDR1 as SGHVS and CDR2 as FQNEAQ. The CDR3 is CASSSIRDSSSGANVLTF. The CDR3 DNA reads as TGTGCCAGCAGCAGTATCCGGGACTCAAGCTCTGGGGCCAACGTCCTGACTTTC.

This clone was counted a few times. The gene calls are TRBV2 and TRBJ1-4; D not certain. Germline values: CDR1 SNHLY, CDR2 FYNNEI. CDR3 length: 17 amino acids. V lost 1 base, J lost 2 bases, and 14 bases lay in between. The CDR3 sequence: CASSEENIRGTNEKLFF. The CDR3 DNA sequence: TGTGCCAGCAGTGAAGAAAACATCCGAGGTACTAATGAAAAACTGTTTTTT. Using reference TRBV2 and TRBJ1-4 for the parts outside the CDR3, the full variable domain is EPEVTQTPSHQVTQMGQEVILRCVPISNHLYFYWYRQILGQKVEFLVSFYNNEISEKSEIFDDQFSVERPDGSNFTLKIRSTKLEDSAMYFCASSEENIRGTNEKLFFGSGTQLSVL.